This T cell receptor beta chain comes out of a study of blood T cell repertoires in COVID-19. About the research overall: Italy, Spain and the United States were the sources of the convalescent and acute COVID-19 samples. Sources were T cells, B-cell-depleted T cells, or PBMCs; the material itself was cDNA or gDNA.

CDR3 length equals 14 residues. Germline-derived CDR1 and CDR2 are SGHAT and FQNNGV. V dropped 3 bases and J dropped 5 bases, with 13 bases sitting between them. Original analysis: Reference gene primer amplification gave nucleated cell count estimates. The repertoire was sequenced with immunoSEQ multiplex PCR; TCRdb's copy has only in-frame clones and lacks some. D and trimming come from the DNA, and the V and J calls and clone size come from that table. In the table there are roughly 140,000 clones, around 80% of which are singletons. This clone has only a few counts. The chain carries TRBV11-2 and TRBJ1-2, with unresolved D. The sequenced sample consisted of peripheral blood. This clonotype was sampled from a woman aged 50 to 60 in a cohort sampled during active or convalescent COVID-19. CDR3 in amino acids: CASSFESFLYGYTF. The CDR3 DNA reads TGTGCCAGCAGCTTTGAGAGTTTTTTGTATGGCTACACCTTC.